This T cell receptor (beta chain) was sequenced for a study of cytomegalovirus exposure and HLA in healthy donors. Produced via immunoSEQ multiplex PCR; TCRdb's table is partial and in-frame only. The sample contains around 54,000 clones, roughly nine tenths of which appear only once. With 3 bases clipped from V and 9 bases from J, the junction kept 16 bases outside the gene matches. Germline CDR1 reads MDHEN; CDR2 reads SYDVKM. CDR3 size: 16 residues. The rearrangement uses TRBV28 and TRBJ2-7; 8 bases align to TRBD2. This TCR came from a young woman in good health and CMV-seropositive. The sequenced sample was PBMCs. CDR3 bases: TGTGCCAGCAGTTTTATGAACAGACCTGAGGCGGGGGGGCAGTACTTC. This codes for CASSFMNRPEAGGQYF. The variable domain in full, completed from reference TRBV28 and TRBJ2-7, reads DVKVTQSSRYLVKRTGEKVFLECVQDMDHENMFWYRQDPGLGLRLIYFSYDVKMKEKGDIPEGYSVSREKKERFSLILESASTNQTSMYLCASSFMNRPEAGGQYFGPGTRLTVT.